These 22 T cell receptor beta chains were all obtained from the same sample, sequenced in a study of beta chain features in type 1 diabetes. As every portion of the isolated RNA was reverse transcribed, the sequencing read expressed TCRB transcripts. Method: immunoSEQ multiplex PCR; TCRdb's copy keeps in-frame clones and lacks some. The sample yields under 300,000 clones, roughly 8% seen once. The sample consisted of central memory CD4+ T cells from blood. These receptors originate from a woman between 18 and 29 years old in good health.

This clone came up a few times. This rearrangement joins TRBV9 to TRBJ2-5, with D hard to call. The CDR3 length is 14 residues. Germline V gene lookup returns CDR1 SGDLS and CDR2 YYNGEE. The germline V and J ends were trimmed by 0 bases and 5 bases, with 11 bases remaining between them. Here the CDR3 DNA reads TGTGCCAGCAGCGTAGCAGGAAATCGGGAGACCCAGTACTTC. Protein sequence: CASSVAGNRETQYF.

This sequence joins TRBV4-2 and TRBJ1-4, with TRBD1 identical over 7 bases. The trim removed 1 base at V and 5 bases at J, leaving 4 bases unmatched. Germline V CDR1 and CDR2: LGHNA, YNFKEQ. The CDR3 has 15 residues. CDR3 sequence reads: CASSQVGTANEKLFF. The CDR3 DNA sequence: TGTGCCAGCAGCCAAGTCGGGACAGCGAATGAAAAACTGTTTTTT.

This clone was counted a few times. CDR3 nucleotide sequence: TGTGCCAGCTCTCTAGCTGGCGGTTCAAGGTCAGATACGCAGTATTTT. This codes for CASSLAGGSRSDTQYF. The genes are TRBV7-3 and TRBJ2-3, with D possibly being TRBD2 (5 bases). Trimming removed 8 bases at V and 4 bases at J, with 22 bases between. This CDR3 region has 16 residues. The germline V gene has CDR1 SGHTA and CDR2 FQGTGA.

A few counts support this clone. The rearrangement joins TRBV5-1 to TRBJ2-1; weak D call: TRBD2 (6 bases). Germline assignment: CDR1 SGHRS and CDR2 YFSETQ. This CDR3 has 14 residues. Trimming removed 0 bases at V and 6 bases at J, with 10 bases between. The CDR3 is CASSLGWDSNEQFF. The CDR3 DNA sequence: TGCGCCAGCAGCTTGGGGTGGGACTCCAATGAGCAGTTCTTC. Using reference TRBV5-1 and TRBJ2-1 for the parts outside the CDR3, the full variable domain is KAGVTQTPRYLIKTRGQQVTLSCSPISGHRSVSWYQQTPGQGLQFLFEYFSETQRNKGNFPGRFSGRQFSNSRSEMNVSTLELGDSALYLCASSLGWDSNEQFFGPGTRLTVL.

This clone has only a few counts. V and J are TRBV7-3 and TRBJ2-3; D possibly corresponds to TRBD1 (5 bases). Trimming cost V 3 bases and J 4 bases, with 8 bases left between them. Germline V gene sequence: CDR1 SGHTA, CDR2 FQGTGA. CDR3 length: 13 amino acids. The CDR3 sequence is CASSFDSPDTQYF. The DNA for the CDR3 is TGTGCCAGCAGCTTCGACAGCCCAGATACGCAGTATTTT.

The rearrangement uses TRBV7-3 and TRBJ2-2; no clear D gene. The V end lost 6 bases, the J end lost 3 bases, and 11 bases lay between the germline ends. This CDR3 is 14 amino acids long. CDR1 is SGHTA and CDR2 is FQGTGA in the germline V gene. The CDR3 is CASSFWADTGELFF. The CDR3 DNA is TGTGCCAGCAGTTTCTGGGCAGACACCGGGGAGCTGTTTTTT.

The CDR3 sequence: CASEVRENTGELFF. Written as DNA, the CDR3 is TGTGCCAGTGAAGTCCGGGAGAACACCGGGGAGCTGTTTTTT. The chain joins TRBV7-9 to TRBJ2-2, with D possibly matching TRBD2 (5 bases). V lost 9 bases to trimming and J lost 1 base, with 12 bases between them. Germline assignment: CDR1 SEHNR and CDR2 FQNEAQ (reference sequence). The CDR3 is 14 amino acids.

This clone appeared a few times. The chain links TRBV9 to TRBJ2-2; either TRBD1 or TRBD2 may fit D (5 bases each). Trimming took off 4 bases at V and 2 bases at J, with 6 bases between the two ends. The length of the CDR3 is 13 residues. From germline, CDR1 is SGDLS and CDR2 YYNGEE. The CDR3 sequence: CASSRDNTGELFF. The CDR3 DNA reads TGTGCCAGCAGCCGGGACAACACCGGGGAGCTGTTTTTT. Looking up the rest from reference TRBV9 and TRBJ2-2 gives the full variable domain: DSGVTQTPKHLITATGQRVTLRCSPRSGDLSVYWYQQSLDQGLQFLIQYYNGEERAKGNILERFSAQQFPDLHSELNLSSLELGDSALYFCASSRDNTGELFFGEGSRLTVL.

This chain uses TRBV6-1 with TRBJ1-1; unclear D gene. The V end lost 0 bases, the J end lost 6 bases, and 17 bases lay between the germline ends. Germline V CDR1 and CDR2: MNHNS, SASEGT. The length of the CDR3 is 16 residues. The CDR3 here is CASSEAVTREIPEAFF. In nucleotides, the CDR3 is TGTGCCAGCAGTGAAGCGGTGACAAGGGAAATCCCTGAAGCTTTCTTT.

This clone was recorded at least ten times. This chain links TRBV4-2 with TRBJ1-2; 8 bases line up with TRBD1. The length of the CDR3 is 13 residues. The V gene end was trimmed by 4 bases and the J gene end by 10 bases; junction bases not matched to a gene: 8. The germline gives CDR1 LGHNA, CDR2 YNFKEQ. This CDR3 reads CASSRPGQGDYTF. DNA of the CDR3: TGTGCCAGCAGCCGACCCGGACAGGGAGACTACACCTTC.

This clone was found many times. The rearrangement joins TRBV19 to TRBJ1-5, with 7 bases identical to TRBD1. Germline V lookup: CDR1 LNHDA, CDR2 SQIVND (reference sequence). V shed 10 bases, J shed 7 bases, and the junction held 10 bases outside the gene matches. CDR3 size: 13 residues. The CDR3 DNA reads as TGTGCCACCTTAGGGGGCGCGAGCCAGCCCCAGCATTTT. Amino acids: CATLGGASQPQHF.

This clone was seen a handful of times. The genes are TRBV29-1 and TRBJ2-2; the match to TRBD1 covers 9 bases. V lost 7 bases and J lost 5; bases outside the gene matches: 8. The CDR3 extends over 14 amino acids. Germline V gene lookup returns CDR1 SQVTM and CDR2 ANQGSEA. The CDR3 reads CSAGTGLSTGELFF. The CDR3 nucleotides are TGCAGCGCTGGGACAGGGCTGAGTACCGGGGAGCTGTTTTTT.

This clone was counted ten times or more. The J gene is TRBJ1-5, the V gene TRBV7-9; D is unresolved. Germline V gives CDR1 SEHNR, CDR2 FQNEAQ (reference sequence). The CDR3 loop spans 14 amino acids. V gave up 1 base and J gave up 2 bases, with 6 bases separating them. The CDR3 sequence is CASSLGAGNQPQHF. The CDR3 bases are TGTGCCAGCAGCTTAGGGGCAGGCAATCAGCCCCAGCATTTT.

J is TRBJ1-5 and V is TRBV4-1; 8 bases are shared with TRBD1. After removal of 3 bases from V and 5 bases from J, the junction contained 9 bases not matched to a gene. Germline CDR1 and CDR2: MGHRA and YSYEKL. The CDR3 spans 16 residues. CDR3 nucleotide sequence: TGCGCCAGCAGCCACACAGACAGGGGATACTATCAGCCCCAGCATTTT. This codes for CASSHTDRGYYQPQHF.

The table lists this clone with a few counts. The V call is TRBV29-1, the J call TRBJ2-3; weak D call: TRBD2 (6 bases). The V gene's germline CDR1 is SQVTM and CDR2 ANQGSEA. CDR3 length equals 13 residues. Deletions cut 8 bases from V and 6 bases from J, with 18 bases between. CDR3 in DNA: TGCAGCACGGGGACTGCTGAATTCGATACGCAGTATTTT. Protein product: CSTGTAEFDTQYF.

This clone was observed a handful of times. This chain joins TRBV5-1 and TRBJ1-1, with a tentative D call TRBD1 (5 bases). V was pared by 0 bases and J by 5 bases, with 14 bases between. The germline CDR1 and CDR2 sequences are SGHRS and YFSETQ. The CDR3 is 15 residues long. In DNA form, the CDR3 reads TGCGCCAGCAGCTTGGTGGGGCAGTCGGAGACTGAAGCTTTCTTT. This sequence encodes CASSLVGQSETEAFF.

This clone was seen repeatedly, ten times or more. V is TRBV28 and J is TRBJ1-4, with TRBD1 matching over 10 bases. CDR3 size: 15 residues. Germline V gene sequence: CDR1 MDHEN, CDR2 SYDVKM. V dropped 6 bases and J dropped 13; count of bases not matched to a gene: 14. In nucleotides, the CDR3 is TGTGCCAGCAGCAAAATCGGGACAGGGGACATTCTACTGTTTTTT. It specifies CASSKIGTGDILLFF.

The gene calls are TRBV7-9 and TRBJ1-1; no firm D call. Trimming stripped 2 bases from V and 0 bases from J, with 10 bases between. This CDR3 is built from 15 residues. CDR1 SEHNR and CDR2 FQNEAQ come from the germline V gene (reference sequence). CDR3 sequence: CASSLLEQVNTEAFF. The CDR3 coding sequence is TGTGCCAGCAGCTTATTAGAACAAGTGAACACTGAAGCTTTCTTT.

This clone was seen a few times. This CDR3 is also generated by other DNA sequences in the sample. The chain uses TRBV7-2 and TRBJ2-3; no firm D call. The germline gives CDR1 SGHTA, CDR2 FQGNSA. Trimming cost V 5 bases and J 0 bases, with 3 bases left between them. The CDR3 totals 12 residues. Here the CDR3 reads CASSQSTDTQYF. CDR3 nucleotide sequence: TGTGCCAGCAGCCAAAGCACAGATACGCAGTATTTT.

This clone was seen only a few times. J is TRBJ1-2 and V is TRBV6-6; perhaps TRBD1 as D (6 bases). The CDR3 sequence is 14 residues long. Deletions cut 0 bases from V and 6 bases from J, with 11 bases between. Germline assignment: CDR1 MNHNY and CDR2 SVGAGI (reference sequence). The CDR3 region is CASSYSQGTNGYTF. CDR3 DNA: TGTGCCAGCAGTTACTCACAGGGAACTAATGGCTACACCTTC.

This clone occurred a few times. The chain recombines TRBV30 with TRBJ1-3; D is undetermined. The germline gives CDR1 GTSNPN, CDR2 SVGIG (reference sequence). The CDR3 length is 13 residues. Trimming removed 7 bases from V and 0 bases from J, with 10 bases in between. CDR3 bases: TGTGCCTTAAACACCTTCTCTGGAAACACCATATATTTT. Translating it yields CALNTFSGNTIYF.

CDR3 bases: TGCGCCAGCAGCTTGCTGTCAGGGCTATCGATGAACACTGAAGCTTTCTTT. Protein product: CASSLLSGLSMNTEAFF. The chain recombines TRBV5-1 with TRBJ1-1, with a possible D match to TRBD1 (5 bases). V lost 1 base, J lost 0 bases, and 16 bases lay in between. CDR3 length: 17 residues. The V gene's germline CDR1 is SGHRS and CDR2 YFSETQ.